A selection of T cell receptor beta chains follows, all from one sample in a study of control samples from healthy donors and cancer patients. Only in-frame clones appear in the TCRdb table, and some are missing; sequencing was by immunoSEQ multiplex PCR. This table holds approximately 130,000 clones, around 90% found once. The sample taken for sequencing was blood. The receptors were sampled from a middle-aged man in good health. CDR3s include the opening cysteine and the closing phenylalanine or tryptophan. The D gene is left open where the match is weak. Not all rows give a size; the values are once, few, many and, for expanded clones, a class.

D	size	V	J	CDR3	DNA
NA	NA	TRBV11-3	TRBJ1-5	CASSEGGNQPQHF	TGTGCCAGCAGCGAGGGGGGGAATCAGCCCCAGCATTTT
TRBD1	NA	TRBV27	TRBJ2-7	CASRYDQGVGEQYF	TGTGCCAGCAGATACGATCAGGGGGTTGGGGAGCAGTACTTC
NA	once	TRBV4-3	TRBJ1-1	CASSQEQIQMNTEAFF	TGCGCCAGCAGCCAAGAACAGATTCAAATGAACACTGAAGCTTTCTTT
NA	NA	TRBV4-1	TRBJ1-2	CASSQDRAGIYGYTF	TGCGCCAGCAGCCAAGACAGGGCAGGGATCTATGGCTACACCTTC
NA	NA	TRBV7-9	TRBJ2-5	CASSLETRETQYF	TGTGCCAGCAGCTTAGAGACTAGAGAGACCCAGTACTTC
NA	few	TRBV29-1	TRBJ2-7	CSVQTSRLEQYF	TGCAGCGTGCAAACATCGAGACTCGAGCAGTACTTC
NA	NA	TRBV19	TRBJ2-3	CASSGVREDTQYF	TGTGCCAGTTCAGGGGTGCGGGAAGATACGCAGTATTTT
NA	NA	TRBV24-1	TRBJ2-7	CATSARAEPPYEQYF	TGTGCCACCAGTGCGCGGGCCGAGCCCCCCTACGAGCAGTACTTC
NA	NA	TRBV7-2	TRBJ1-2	CASSPNRAETSGYTF	TGTGCCAGCAGCCCCAATAGGGCCGAAACGAGTGGCTACACCTTC
TRBD1	NA	TRBV19	TRBJ1-6	CASSIKTSGQGGSPLHF	TGTGCCAGTAGTATTAAAACTAGTGGACAGGGTGGTTCACCCCTCCACTTT
NA	NA	TRBV20-1	TRBJ1-2	CSAGLLDGSTF	TGCAGTGCTGGGCTTCTCGATGGGAGCACCTTC
TRBD1	NA	TRBV9	TRBJ2-5	CASSPGQGRETQYF	TGTGCCAGCAGCCCCGGACAGGGGAGAGAGACCCAGTACTTC
NA	NA	TRBV7-2	TRBJ1-1	CASSSHLVVTEAFF	TGTGCCAGCAGCTCCCACCTGGTGGTCACTGAAGCTTTCTTT
NA	NA	TRBV13	TRBJ2-6	CASSLLVGSGANVLTF	TGTGCCAGCAGCTTATTAGTAGGCTCTGGGGCCAACGTCCTGACTTTC
TRBD1	NA	TRBV7-8	TRBJ1-1	CASSSVAGTGNTEAFF	TGTGCCAGCAGCTCCGTAGCCGGGACAGGAAACACTGAAGCTTTCTTT
NA	NA	TRBV9	TRBJ2-1	CASSTSGAPSYNEQFF	TGTGCCAGCAGCACCTCCGGGGCGCCCTCCTACAATGAGCAGTTCTTC
TRBD1	NA	TRBV3-1/TRBV3-2	TRBJ1-5	CASSHGDRVRGPQHF	TGTGCCAGCAGCCATGGGGACAGGGTGCGCGGGCCCCAGCATTTT
NA	NA	TRBV3-1/TRBV3-2	TRBJ2-5	CASSLPVGRGETQYF	TGTGCCAGCAGCCTCCCCGTCGGTCGTGGGGAGACCCAGTACTTC
TRBD1	NA	TRBV3-1/TRBV3-2	TRBJ1-6	CASSQGTGGIGSPLHF	TGTGCCAGCAGCCAAGGGACAGGGGGAATTGGATCACCCCTCCACTTT
NA	NA	TRBV7-2	TRBJ2-5	CASSLAGWRETQYF	TGTGCCAGCAGCTTGGCGGGGTGGCGAGAGACCCAGTACTTC
NA	NA	TRBV9	TRBJ1-2	CASSATRGGSYGYTF	TGTGCCAGCAGCGCCACTCGAGGGGGGAGCTATGGCTACACCTTC
NA	NA	TRBV5-1	TRBJ1-6	CASSLGQGYNSPLHF	TGCGCCAGCAGCTTGGGGCAGGGGTATAATTCACCCCTCCACTTT
NA	NA	TRBV5-1	TRBJ2-3	CASREPNTDTQYF	TGCGCCAGCAGGGAGCCGAACACAGATACGCAGTATTTT
NA	NA	TRBV7-2	TRBJ1-5	CASSLVMGRDQPQHF	TGTGCCAGCAGCTTAGTTATGGGTAGGGATCAGCCCCAGCATTTT
TRBD1	NA	TRBV29-1	TRBJ1-1	CSVAEGSGGAFF	TGCAGCGTTGCCGAGGGATCAGGGGGGGCTTTCTTT
TRBD1	NA	TRBV7-2	TRBJ1-5	CASSSRTGDQPQHF	TGTGCCAGCAGCTCACGGACAGGGGATCAGCCCCAGCATTTT
NA	NA	TRBV6-4	TRBJ2-7	CASVGGGTIYEQYF	TGTGCCAGCGTAGGAGGGGGTACTATCTACGAGCAGTACTTC
NA	NA	TRBV4-3	TRBJ2-3	CASSQSGDGTQYF	TGCGCCAGCAGCCAGTCGGGGGATGGTACGCAGTATTTT
TRBD1	NA	TRBV6-2/TRBV6-3	TRBJ2-1	CASSYLRTGAYEQFF	TGTGCCAGCAGTTACCTCAGGACAGGGGCCTATGAGCAGTTCTTC
NA	NA	TRBV5-1	TRBJ1-2	CASSLDDTNYGYTF	TGCGCCAGCAGCTTGGATGACACGAACTATGGCTACACCTTC
NA	once	TRBV11-3	TRBJ1-1	CASSFQGQDTEAFF	TGTGCCAGCAGCTTTCAGGGCCAGGACACTGAAGCTTTCTTT
NA	NA	TRBV19	TRBJ2-4	CASSTDGEGARNIQYF	TGTGCCAGTAGTACCGACGGGGAGGGGGCGCGGAACATTCAGTACTTC
NA	NA	TRBV25-1	TRBJ2-3	CASSSQWGDTQYF	TGTGCCAGCAGTTCGCAGTGGGGAGATACGCAGTATTTT
NA	NA	TRBV7-6	TRBJ2-3	CASSLAPGTRGDTQYF	TGTGCCAGCAGCTTGGCCCCCGGGACCCGGGGAGATACGCAGTATTTT
NA	NA	TRBV25-1	TRBJ2-1	CASSELDSYNEQFF	TGTGCCAGCAGTGAACTAGACTCCTACAATGAGCAGTTCTTC
NA	NA	TRBV10-1	TRBJ1-2	CASSEAGNYGYTF	TGCGCCAGCAGTGAGGCTGGGAACTATGGCTACACCTTC
NA	NA	TRBV5-6	TRBJ1-2	CASSLGSGRYGYTF	TGTGCCAGCAGCTTAGGTTCGGGGCGGTATGGCTACACCTTC
TRBD1	once	TRBV6-6	TRBJ2-3	CASSYGTGRSTDTQYF	TGTGCCAGCAGTTACGGGACAGGGCGCAGCACAGATACGCAGTATTTT
NA	NA	TRBV19	TRBJ1-2	CASSISGLNYGYTF	TGTGCCAGTAGTATCAGTGGACTTAACTATGGCTACACCTTC
NA	NA	TRBV19	TRBJ1-1	CASSSRAGEAFF	TGTGCCAGTAGTTCCAGGGCGGGTGAAGCTTTCTTT
NA	NA	TRBV20-1	TRBJ1-2	CSASRTRYGYTF	TGCAGTGCTAGTCGGACACGCTATGGCTACACCTTC
TRBD1	NA	TRBV6-5	TRBJ2-7	CASKGTGRVDEQYF	TGTGCCAGCAAAGGGACAGGGCGAGTGGACGAGCAGTACTTC
NA	many	TRBV6-5	TRBJ1-1	CASSRFDRNTEAFF	TGTGCCAGCAGCCGCTTTGACAGGAACACTGAAGCTTTCTTT
TRBD2	NA	TRBV11-3	TRBJ2-7	CASSYHSGGNYEQYF	TGTGCCAGCAGTTATCATAGCGGGGGAAACTACGAGCAGTACTTC
NA	NA	TRBV9	TRBJ1-1	CASSVDGYTEAFF	TGTGCCAGCAGCGTAGACGGGTACACTGAAGCTTTCTTT
TRBD2	once	TRBV11-3	TRBJ2-5	CASSLGTRKETQYF	TGTGCCAGCAGCTTAGGGACTAGGAAAGAGACCCAGTACTTC
TRBD1	NA	TRBV18	TRBJ2-1	CASFGDRAMNEQFF	TGTGCCAGCTTCGGGGACAGGGCTATGAATGAGCAGTTCTTC